This T cell receptor beta chain was profiled in a study of T-cell memory formation after mild COVID-19. Germline assignment: CDR1 SGHRS and CDR2 YFSETQ. This CDR3 has 15 residues. With V trimmed by 0 bases and J by 5 bases, 7 bases remained unmatched. Constant-segment primers served in 5'RACE that generated TCR alpha and TCR beta cDNA libraries bearing sample barcodes and UMIs. TCRdb re-derived calls from the 5' RACE reads in MiXCR, one entry per CDR3 protein. The table includes roughly 300,000 distinct CDR3 sequences, roughly 15% detected once. This clonotype was obtained from a man between 18 and 29 years old who had mild COVID-19 (a few samples of this study predate the infection). Cell type and time point are not known. The sample comprised PBMCs or a T cell subset sorted from them (not recorded which). The genes are TRBV5-1 and TRBJ1-2, with 7 bases identical to TRBD1. The CDR3: CASSLALAGGYGYTF. In DNA form, the CDR3 reads TGCGCCAGCAGCTTGGCCTTGGCAGGGGGATATGGCTACACCTTC.